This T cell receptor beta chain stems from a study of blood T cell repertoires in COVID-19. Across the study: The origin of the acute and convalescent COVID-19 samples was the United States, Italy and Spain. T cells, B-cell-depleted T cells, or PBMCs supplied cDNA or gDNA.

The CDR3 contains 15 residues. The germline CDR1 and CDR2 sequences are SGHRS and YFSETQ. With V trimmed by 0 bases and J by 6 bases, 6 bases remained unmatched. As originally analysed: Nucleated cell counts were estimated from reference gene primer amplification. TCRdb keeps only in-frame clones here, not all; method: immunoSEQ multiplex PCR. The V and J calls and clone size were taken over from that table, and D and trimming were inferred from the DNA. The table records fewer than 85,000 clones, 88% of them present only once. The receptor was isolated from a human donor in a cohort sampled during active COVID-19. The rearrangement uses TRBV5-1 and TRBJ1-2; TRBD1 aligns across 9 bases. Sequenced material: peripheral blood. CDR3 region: CASSLAGTGFHGYTF. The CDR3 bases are TGCGCCAGCAGCTTGGCCGGGACAGGGTTCCATGGCTACACCTTC.